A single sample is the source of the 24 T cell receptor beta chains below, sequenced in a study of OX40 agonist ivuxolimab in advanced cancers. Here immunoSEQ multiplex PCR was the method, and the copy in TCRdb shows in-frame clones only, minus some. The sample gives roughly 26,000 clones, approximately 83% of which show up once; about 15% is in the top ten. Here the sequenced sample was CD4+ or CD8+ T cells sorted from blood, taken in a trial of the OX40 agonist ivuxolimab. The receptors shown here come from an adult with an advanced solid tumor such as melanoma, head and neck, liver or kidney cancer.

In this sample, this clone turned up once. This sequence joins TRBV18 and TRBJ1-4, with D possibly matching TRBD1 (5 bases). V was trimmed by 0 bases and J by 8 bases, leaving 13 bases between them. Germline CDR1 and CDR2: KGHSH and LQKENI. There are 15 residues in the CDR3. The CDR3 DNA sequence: TGTGCCAGCTCACCACCGGGGCAGGGTGGAGAAAAACTGTTTTTT. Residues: CASSPPGQGGEKLFF.

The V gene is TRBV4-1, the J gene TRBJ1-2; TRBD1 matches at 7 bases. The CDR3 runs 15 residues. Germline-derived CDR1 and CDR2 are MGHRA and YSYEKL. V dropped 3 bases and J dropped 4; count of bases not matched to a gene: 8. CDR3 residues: CASSQETGFGYGYTF. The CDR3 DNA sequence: TGCGCCAGCAGCCAGGAGACAGGGTTTGGCTATGGCTACACCTTC.

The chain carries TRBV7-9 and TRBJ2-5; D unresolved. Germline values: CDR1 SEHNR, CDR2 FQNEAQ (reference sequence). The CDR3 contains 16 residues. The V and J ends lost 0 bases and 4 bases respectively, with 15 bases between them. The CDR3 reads CASSLASSGIRETQYF. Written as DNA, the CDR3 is TGTGCCAGCAGCTTAGCGTCGTCGGGCATCCGAGAGACCCAGTACTTC. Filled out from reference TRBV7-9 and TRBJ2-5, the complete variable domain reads DTGVSQNPRHKITKRGQNVTFRCDPISEHNRLYWYRQTLGQGPEFLTYFQNEAQLEKSRLLSDRFSAERPKGSFSTLEIQRTEQGDSAMYLCASSLASSGIRETQYFGPGTRLLVL.

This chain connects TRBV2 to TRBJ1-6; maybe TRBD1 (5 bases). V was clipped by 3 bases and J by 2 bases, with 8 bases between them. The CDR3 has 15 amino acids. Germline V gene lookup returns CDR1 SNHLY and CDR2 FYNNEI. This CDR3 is CASSEQGTYNSPLHF. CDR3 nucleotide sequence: TGTGCCAGCAGTGAGCAGGGAACCTATAATTCACCCCTCCACTTT.

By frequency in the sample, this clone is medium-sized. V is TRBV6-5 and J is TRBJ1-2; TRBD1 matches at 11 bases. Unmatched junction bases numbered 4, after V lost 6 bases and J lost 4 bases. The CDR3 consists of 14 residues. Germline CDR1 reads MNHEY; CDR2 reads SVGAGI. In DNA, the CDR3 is TGTGCCAGCAGAAGGGACAGGGGGATCTATGGCTACACCTTC. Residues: CASRRDRGIYGYTF.

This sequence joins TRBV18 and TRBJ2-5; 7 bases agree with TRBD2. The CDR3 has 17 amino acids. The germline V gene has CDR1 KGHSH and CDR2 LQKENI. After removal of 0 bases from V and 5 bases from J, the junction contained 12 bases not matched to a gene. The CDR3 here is CASSPPGGGFSEETQYF. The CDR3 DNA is TGTGCCAGCTCACCACCTGGCGGGGGTTTTTCGGAGGAGACCCAGTACTTC.

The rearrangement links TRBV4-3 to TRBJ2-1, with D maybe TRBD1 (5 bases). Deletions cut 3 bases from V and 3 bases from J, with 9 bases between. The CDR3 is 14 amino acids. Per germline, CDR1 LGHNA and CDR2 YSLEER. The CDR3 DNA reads TGCGCCAGCAGCCACAGGGTAAACTACAATGAGCAGTTCTTC. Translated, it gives CASSHRVNYNEQFF.

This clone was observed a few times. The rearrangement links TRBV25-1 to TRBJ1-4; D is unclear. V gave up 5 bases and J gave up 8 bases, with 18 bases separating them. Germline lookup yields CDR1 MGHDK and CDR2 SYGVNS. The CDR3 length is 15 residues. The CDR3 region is CASSREQFGVEKLFF. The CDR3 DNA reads TGTGCCAGCAGTCGCGAGCAGTTCGGGGTAGAAAAACTGTTTTTT.

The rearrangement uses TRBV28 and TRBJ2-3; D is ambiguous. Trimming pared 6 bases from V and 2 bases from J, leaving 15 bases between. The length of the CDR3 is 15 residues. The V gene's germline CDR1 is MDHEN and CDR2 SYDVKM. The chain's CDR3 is CASSPRPGNTDTQYF. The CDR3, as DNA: TGTGCCAGCAGCCCTCGACCGGGTAACACAGATACGCAGTATTTT.

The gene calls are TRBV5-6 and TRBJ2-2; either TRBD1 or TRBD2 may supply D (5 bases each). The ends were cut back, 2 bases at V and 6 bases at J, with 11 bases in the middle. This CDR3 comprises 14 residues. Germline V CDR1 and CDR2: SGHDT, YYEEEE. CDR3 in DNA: TGTGCCAGCAGCTTTGTAACGGGGCCCGGGGAGCTGTTTTTT. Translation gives CASSFVTGPGELFF.

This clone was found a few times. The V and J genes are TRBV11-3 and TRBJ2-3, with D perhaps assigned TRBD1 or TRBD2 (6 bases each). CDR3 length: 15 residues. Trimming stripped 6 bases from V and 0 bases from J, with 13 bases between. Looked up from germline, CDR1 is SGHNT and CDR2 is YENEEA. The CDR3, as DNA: TGTGCCAGCAGAAAGGGGGGCGCCAGCACAGATACGCAGTATTTT. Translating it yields CASRKGGASTDTQYF.

CDR3: CASSLAASGGPSYEQYF. The CDR3 region has the DNA TGTGCCAGCAGTTTGGCGGCTAGCGGGGGGCCCTCCTACGAGCAGTACTTC. The gene calls are TRBV27 and TRBJ2-7, with 11 bases fitting TRBD2. The V and J ends lost 3 bases and 0 bases, in that order; junction bases with no gene match: 7. The CDR3 has 17 amino acids. From germline, CDR1 is MNHEY and CDR2 SMNVEV (reference sequence).

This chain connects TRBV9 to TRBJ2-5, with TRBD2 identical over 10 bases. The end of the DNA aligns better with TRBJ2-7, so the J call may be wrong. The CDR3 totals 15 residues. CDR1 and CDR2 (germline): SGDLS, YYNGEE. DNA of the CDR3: TGTGCCAGCAGCGTGGCTAGCGGGGGCTTCTACGAGCAGTACTTC. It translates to CASSVASGGFYEQYF.

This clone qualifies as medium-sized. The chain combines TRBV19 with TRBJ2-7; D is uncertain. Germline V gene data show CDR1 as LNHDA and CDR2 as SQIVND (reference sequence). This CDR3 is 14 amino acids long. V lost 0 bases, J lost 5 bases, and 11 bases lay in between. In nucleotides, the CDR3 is TGTGCCAGTAGTATAGATCAAAGCCGTCACGAGCAGTACTTC. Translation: CASSIDQSRHEQYF.

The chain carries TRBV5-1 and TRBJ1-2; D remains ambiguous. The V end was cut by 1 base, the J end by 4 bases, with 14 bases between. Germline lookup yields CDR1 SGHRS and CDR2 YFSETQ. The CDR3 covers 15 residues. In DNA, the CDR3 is TGCGCCAGCAGCTTGTCTGGCAGCCGTACCTATGGCTACACCTTC. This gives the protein CASSLSGSRTYGYTF.

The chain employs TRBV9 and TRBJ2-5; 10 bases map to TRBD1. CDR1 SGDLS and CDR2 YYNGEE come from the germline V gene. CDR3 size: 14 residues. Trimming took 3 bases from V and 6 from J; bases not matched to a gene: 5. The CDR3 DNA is TGTGCCAGCAGCGGGGGGACAGGGGAGCAGACCCAGTACTTC. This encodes CASSGGTGEQTQYF. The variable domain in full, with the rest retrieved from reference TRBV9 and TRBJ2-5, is DSGVTQTPKHLITATGQRVTLRCSPRSGDLSVYWYQQSLDQGLQFLIQYYNGEERAKGNILERFSAQQFPDLHSELNLSSLELGDSALYFCASSGGTGEQTQYFGPGTRLLVL.

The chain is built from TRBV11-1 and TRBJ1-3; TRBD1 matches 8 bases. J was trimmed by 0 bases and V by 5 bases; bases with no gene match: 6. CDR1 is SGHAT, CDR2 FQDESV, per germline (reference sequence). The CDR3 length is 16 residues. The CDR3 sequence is CASSHRDRLSGNTIYF. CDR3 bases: TGTGCCAGCAGCCACCGGGACAGGCTCTCTGGAAACACCATATATTTT.

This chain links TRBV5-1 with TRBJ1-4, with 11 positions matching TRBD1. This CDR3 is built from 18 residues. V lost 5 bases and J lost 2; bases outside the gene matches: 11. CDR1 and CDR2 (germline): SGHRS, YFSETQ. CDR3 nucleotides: TGCGCCAGCAGACCTGGACAGGGGGCAGTTACTACTAATGAAAAACTGTTTTTT. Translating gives CASRPGQGAVTTNEKLFF.

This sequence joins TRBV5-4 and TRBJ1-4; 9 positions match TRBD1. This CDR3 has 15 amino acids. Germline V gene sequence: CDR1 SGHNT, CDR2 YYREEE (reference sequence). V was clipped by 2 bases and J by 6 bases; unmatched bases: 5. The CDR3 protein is CASSFGTGIDEKLFF. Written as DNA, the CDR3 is TGTGCCAGCAGCTTCGGGACAGGGATAGATGAAAAACTGTTTTTT.

The CDR3 DNA sequence: TGTGCCAGCAGTTCAGATTCCTCCCTCACTTCACCCCTCCACTTT. Translating gives CASSSDSSLTSPLHF. The J gene is TRBJ1-6, the V gene TRBV6-5; no clear D. Trimming took 4 bases from V and 9 from J, leaving 16 bases between them. CDR1 is MNHEY, CDR2 SVGAGI, per germline. This CDR3 is built from 15 residues.

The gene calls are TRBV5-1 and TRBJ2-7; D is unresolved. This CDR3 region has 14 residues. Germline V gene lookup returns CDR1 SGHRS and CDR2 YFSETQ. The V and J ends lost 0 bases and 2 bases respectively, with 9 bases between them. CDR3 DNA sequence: TGCGCCAGCAGCTTGGCCGGGCCTCCCTACGAGCAGTACTTC. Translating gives CASSLAGPPYEQYF.

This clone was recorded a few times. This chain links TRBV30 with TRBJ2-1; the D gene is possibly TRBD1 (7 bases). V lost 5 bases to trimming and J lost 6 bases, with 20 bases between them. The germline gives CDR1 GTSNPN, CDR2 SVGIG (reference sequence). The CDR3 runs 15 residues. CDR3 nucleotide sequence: TGTGCCTGGGGCCGGAAGCAGGGGGGAGGCAATGAGCAGTTCTTC. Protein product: CAWGRKQGGGNEQFF.

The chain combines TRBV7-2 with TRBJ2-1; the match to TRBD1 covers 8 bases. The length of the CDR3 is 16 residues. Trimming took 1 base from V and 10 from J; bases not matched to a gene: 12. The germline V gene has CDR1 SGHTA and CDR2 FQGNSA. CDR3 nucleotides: TGTGCCAGCAGCTTAGGGATTGGCCAGGGGGCATGGGAGCAGTTCTTC. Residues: CASSLGIGQGAWEQFF.

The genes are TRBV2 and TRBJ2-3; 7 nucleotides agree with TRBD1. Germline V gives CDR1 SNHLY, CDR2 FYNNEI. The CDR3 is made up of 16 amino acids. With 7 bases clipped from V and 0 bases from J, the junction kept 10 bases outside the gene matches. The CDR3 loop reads CASKRDRQPSTDTQYF. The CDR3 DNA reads TGTGCCAGCAAGAGGGACAGACAGCCGAGCACAGATACGCAGTATTTT.